The rows below give T cell receptor beta chains drawn from one sample of a study of cytomegalovirus exposure and HLA in healthy donors. Generated by immunoSEQ multiplex PCR, the TCRdb table keeps only in-frame clones and is missing some. This table has 130,000 or so clones, roughly 82% appearing once. Material: PBMCs. These receptors all come from a man aged 18 to 29 in good health and CMV-seropositive. CDR3s include the opening cysteine and the closing phenylalanine or tryptophan. D genes are given only for firm matches. A row's size may be missing; if present it is once, few, many or a size class.

j_gene,d_gene,abundance,v_gene,CDR3nt,CDR3aa
TRBJ1-1,-,once,TRBV6-5,TGTGCCAGCAGGAAGGGGGGGGCAGCTGAAGCTTTCTTT,CASRKGGAAEAFF
TRBJ2-1,-,-,TRBV7-8,TGTGCCAGCAGCTTAGGGCCTAGCGATGAGTTCTTC,CASSLGPSDEFF
TRBJ1-5,-,few,TRBV19,TGTGCCAGTAGTAATTGGGCACGGGGTTATCAGCCCCAGCATTTT,CASSNWARGYQPQHF
TRBJ1-1,-,-,TRBV28,TGTGCCAGCCGCCCCAATCGCTACCCAACAGAAAACACTGAAGCTTTCTTT,CASRPNRYPTENTEAFF
TRBJ1-1,TRBD1,-,TRBV6-5,TGTGCCAGCAGTTACCGGGACAGGGGAGAAACTGAAGCTTTCTTT,CASSYRDRGETEAFF
TRBJ2-6,-,-,TRBV5-1,TGCGCCAGCAGCTGGACAGCTTCTGGGGCCAACGTCCTGACTTTC,CASSWTASGANVLTF
TRBJ2-1,TRBD2,-,TRBV4-1,TGCGCCAGCAAAAGCGGGAGGACCACAATTGAGCAGTTCTTC,CASKSGRTTIEQFF
TRBJ1-1,TRBD1,-,TRBV6-4,TGTGCCAGCAGTTCAGTAGAGGGACAGCCTTTTCCCTTGAACACTGAAGCTTTCTTT,CASSSVEGQPFPLNTEAFF
TRBJ1-1,-,-,TRBV29-1,TGCAGCGTTGAAAATGGCAGGGGCACTGAAGCTTTCTTT,CSVENGRGTEAFF
TRBJ1-4,TRBD1,few,TRBV2,TGTGCCAGCAGTGACACCGGGAAGGGGGCAGAAAAACTGTTTTTT,CASSDTGKGAEKLFF
TRBJ2-5,-,-,TRBV6-1,TGTGCCAGCAGTATATCCGTCGGGGGATTAGAGACCCAGTACTTC,CASSISVGGLETQYF
TRBJ1-1,TRBD1,-,TRBV6-1,TGTGCCAGCAGTGTCGCGTTGGACAGGGTAGCCACTGAAGCTTTCTTT,CASSVALDRVATEAFF
TRBJ1-4,-,-,TRBV6-6,TGTGCCAGCAATCAGGGGTGGGAAAAACTGTTTTTT,CASNQGWEKLFF
TRBJ1-4,-,-,TRBV6-1,TGTGCCAGCAGTGGGTGGGGCGTTAATGAAAAACTGTTTTTT,CASSGWGVNEKLFF
TRBJ1-1,-,-,TRBV6-6,TGTGCCAGCAGTTACCCAGGGGTGAACACTGAAGCTTTCTTT,CASSYPGVNTEAFF
TRBJ1-2,TRBD1,-,TRBV5-1,TGCGCCAGCAGCTCAGACAGGGACTATGGCTACACCTTC,CASSSDRDYGYTF
TRBJ2-1,TRBD1,-,TRBV13,TGTGCCAGCAGCTCTGACAGGGATAATGAGCAGTTCTTC,CASSSDRDNEQFF
TRBJ1-2,TRBD1,-,TRBV28,TGTGCCAGCAGCCCCGGGACAGGGGGACGATACACCTTC,CASSPGTGGRYTF
TRBJ2-2,TRBD2,-,TRBV4-1,TGCGCCAGCAGCCAACTGGGACCTCAGCGGGGGGGCGGGGAGCTGTTTTTT,CASSQLGPQRGGGELFF
TRBJ2-7,-,-,TRBV27,TGTGCCAGCAGTTTCACAGGGTCCTACGAGCAGTACTTC,CASSFTGSYEQYF
TRBJ2-5,TRBD1,-,TRBV7-3,TGTGCCAGCAGTGAGGGGGTAAACAGGGGGCGCGAGACCCAGTACTTC,CASSEGVNRGRETQYF
TRBJ2-6,TRBD2,-,TRBV7-7,TGTGCTAGCGGGGAACGACAGGTTTCTGGGGCCAACGTCCTGACTTTC,CASGERQVSGANVLTF
TRBJ1-2,TRBD1,-,TRBV6-1,TGTGCCACCTTGACAGGGGGCGGGGAGGAGAGCTTC,CATLTGGGEESF
TRBJ2-4,-,-,TRBV5-1,TGCGCCAGCAGCTCGGGAATAGGCAGGGGCTACGAAAACATTCAGTACTTC,CASSSGIGRGYENIQYF
TRBJ1-2,TRBD1,-,TRBV27,TGTGCCAGCAGTCAGGGACAGGGGTTCTATGGCTACACCTTC,CASSQGQGFYGYTF
TRBJ1-1,TRBD1,-,TRBV10-3,TGTGCCATCAGTGCGGGGACAGGGGGCCTGAACACTGAAGCTTTCTTT,CAISAGTGGLNTEAFF
TRBJ1-2,TRBD1,-,TRBV6-1,TGTGCCAGCAAGAGAACGGACAGGGAGGTTAGGGGCTACACCTTC,CASKRTDREVRGYTF
TRBJ2-7,-,-,TRBV19,TGTGCCAGTAGTGATCGGGACTACGAGCAGTACTTC,CASSDRDYEQYF
TRBJ2-2,TRBD2,-,TRBV7-2,TGTGCCAGCAGCTTATTAGGACTAGCGGGAGGTTTCACCGGGGAGCTGTTTTTT,CASSLLGLAGGFTGELFF
TRBJ1-1,-,-,TRBV27,TGTGCCAGCAGTTTCATGGGAGGGGCATGGGCTTTCTTT,CASSFMGGAWAFF
TRBJ1-2,-,-,TRBV6-6,TGTGCCAGCAGTTACTCCGTAATGGGGACTCTCTATGGCTACACCTTC,CASSYSVMGTLYGYTF
TRBJ1-2,-,-,TRBV7-8,TGTGCCAGCAGCCCCAGCGGGGACCCAGACTATGGCTACACCTTC,CASSPSGDPDYGYTF
TRBJ1-2,-,-,TRBV19,TGTGCCAGTAGTATGGGGGGATTTAACTATGGCTACACCTTC,CASSMGGFNYGYTF
TRBJ2-3,TRBD2,-,TRBV7-6,TGTGCCAGCAGCTTAGCCGGGGCGGGAGGGCCGGGGGATACGCAGTATTTT,CASSLAGAGGPGDTQYF
TRBJ2-2,TRBD1,-,TRBV11-2,TGTGCCAGCAGCTTAGTAGACAGGGAATGGGAGCTGTTTTTT,CASSLVDREWELFF
TRBJ2-3,-,-,TRBV6-5,TGTGCCAGCAGTTACTCGGGCGGGAAGCTCACAGATACGCAGTATTTT,CASSYSGGKLTDTQYF
TRBJ1-5,TRBD1,-,TRBV28,TGTGCCAGCAGTGGAGGGACAGGGGGGATTCAGCCCCAGCATTTT,CASSGGTGGIQPQHF
TRBJ1-3,-,-,TRBV5-1,TGCGCCAGCAGCTTGGACAGCTCTGGAAACACCATATATTTT,CASSLDSSGNTIYF
TRBJ2-2,TRBD1,few,TRBV29-1,TGCAGCGTTCCGGGACAGGGGGCCGGGGAGCTGTTTTTT,CSVPGQGAGELFF
TRBJ1-1,-,-,TRBV10-2,TGCGCCAGCAGTGAGTACAGGGATAGGAGGAACACTGAAGCTTTCTTT,CASSEYRDRRNTEAFF
TRBJ1-2,TRBD1,-,TRBV5-1,TGCGCCAGCAGCTTGGCTCCAGGGGGCTATGGCTACACCTTC,CASSLAPGGYGYTF
TRBJ1-4,TRBD1,-,TRBV11-2,TGTGCCAGCAGCCCTAGACAGGGACACGAAAAACTGTTTTTT,CASSPRQGHEKLFF
TRBJ1-1,-,-,TRBV28,TGTGCCAGCAGTTTCCGGAACACTGAAGCTTTCTTT,CASSFRNTEAFF
TRBJ1-2,-,-,TRBV29-1,TGCAGCGTTGTTCGGGAGGGACGGGGCTATGGCTACACCTTC,CSVVREGRGYGYTF
TRBJ1-4,TRBD1,-,TRBV6-1,TGTGCCAGCAGTGAAGTCGGGACAGCAAATGAAAAACTGTTTTTT,CASSEVGTANEKLFF
TRBJ2-4,-,once,TRBV5-1,TGCGCCAGCAGCTTCGAAGGGGGACGGGCCAAAAACATTCAGTACTTC,CASSFEGGRAKNIQYF
TRBJ2-7,-,-,TRBV7-9,TGTGCCAGCAGCTGGCCGACGAAGGGGCTCAACGAGCAGTACTTC,CASSWPTKGLNEQYF
TRBJ2-5,-,-,TRBV5-6,TGTGCCAGCAGCCCACAGGGTAATTTGGAGACCCAGTACTTC,CASSPQGNLETQYF
TRBJ2-4,-,-,TRBV2,TGTGCCAGCAGTGACAGGGTTTCGGGGGACATTCAGTACTTC,CASSDRVSGDIQYF
TRBJ2-3,-,-,TRBV15,TGTGCCACCAGCATAAACAGGGAAATAACAGATACGCAGTATTTT,CATSINREITDTQYF
TRBJ1-1,TRBD1,-,TRBV2,TGTGCCAGCTCGTTGACAGGGGGTGTAGGGACTGAAGCTTTCTTT,CASSLTGGVGTEAFF
TRBJ2-7,-,few,TRBV5-1,TGCGCCAGCAGCTTGGACGGGAGCTCCTACGAGCAGTACTTC,CASSLDGSSYEQYF
TRBJ1-4,-,-,TRBV5-1,TGCGCCAGCAGCATAGGATTGGGGGCAGGGGAAAAACTGTTTTTT,CASSIGLGAGEKLFF
TRBJ2-2,TRBD2,-,TRBV5-1,TGCGCCAGCAGCTCACAGGGACTAGCGGGAGCCGGGACCGGGGAGCTGTTTTTT,CASSSQGLAGAGTGELFF
TRBJ2-7,TRBD1,-,TRBV2,TGTGCCAGCACGTTTGGGGACAGGGACTACGAGCAGTACTTC,CASTFGDRDYEQYF